A single sample is the source of the 31 T cell receptor beta chains below, sequenced in a study of T cells in women clearing cervical HPV infection. Clones were read by immunoSEQ multiplex PCR, and TCRdb kept only the in-frame ones, dropping some. This sample's clone table lists tens of thousands of clones. Sequencing was carried out using blood buffy coat. The receptors derive from a woman between 18 and 75 years old with a cervical HPV16 infection that either progressed to CIN3+ or cleared (not recorded which).

Note on this clone: Read data end 3 residues before the CDR3 end; the end is taken from the germline J gene. Within the sample, other DNA sequences also encode this same CDR3. The genes are TRBV20-1 and TRBJ2-5; 10 nucleotides match TRBD2. The CDR3 spans 15 residues. Germline CDR1 and CDR2: DFQATT and SNEGSKA (reference sequence). The J segment lost 4 bases and the V segment lost 2 bases, leaving 7 bases of the junction unmatched. The DNA read from the CDR3 is TGCAGTGCTAGACTAGCGGGGGCTGGTTCAGAGACC. As protein: CSARLAGAGSET. Given in full, the CDR3 is CSARLAGAGSETQYF.

About this clone itself: Its ends do not fully match the called genes, so a read error is possible. From the germline J gene comes the end of the CDR3, since the read stops 3 residues before it. The chain recombines TRBV19 with TRBJ2-3, with D unclear. CDR1 is LNHDA, CDR2 SQIVND, per germline (reference sequence). There are 12 residues in the CDR3. CDR3 residues: CASSIDPETQYF. CDR3 DNA (partial): TGTGCCAGTAGTATAGATCCAGAGACG.

As for this clone: The missing CDR3 end, 3 residues past where the read stops, is filled in from the germline J gene. J is TRBJ2-3 and V is TRBV7-6; possible D gene TRBD2, 6 bases. Looked up from germline, CDR1 is SGHVS and CDR2 is FNYEAQ. This CDR3 contains 13 residues. V lost 3 bases to trimming and J lost 6 bases, with 10 bases between them. The part of the CDR3 DNA that was read is TGTGCCAGCAGCTTCGGTAGCGGCGATACG. Its translation is CASSFGSGDT. The complete CDR3 protein is CASSFGSGDTQYF.

A note on this clone: The CDR3 extends 3 residues past the end of the read, so its final part is completed from the germline J gene. This chain uses TRBV5-1 with TRBJ1-1; 7 positions agree with TRBD1. The trim removed 0 bases at V and 4 bases at J, leaving 6 bases unmatched. The CDR3 contains 15 residues. Germline CDR1 reads SGHRS; CDR2 reads YFSETQ. CDR3 protein: CASSLAQPGGTEAFF. The CDR3 bases that were read are TGCGCCAGCAGCTTGGCCCAGCCAGGGGGCACTGAA.

Details on this clone: The CDR3 end is not reached by the read, which stops 3 residues before it; the germline J gene fills it in. V is TRBV4-2 and J is TRBJ1-6; D gene uncertain. V lost 4 bases and J 10 bases, leaving 17 bases between the germline ends. CDR3 length: 15 residues. CDR1 is LGHNA and CDR2 is YNFKEQ in the germline V gene. The CDR3: CASSPKRVPRSPLHF. The DNA read from the CDR3 is TGTGCCAGCAGCCCTAAGAGGGTTCCGAGATCACCC.

Notes on this clone: Read coverage stops 3 residues before the CDR3 terminus; the germline J gene supplies the remainder. This chain connects TRBV5-1 to TRBJ2-7; D is unresolved. From germline, CDR1 is SGHRS and CDR2 YFSETQ. Trimming removed 2 bases from V and 1 base from J, with 7 bases in between. The CDR3 has 13 amino acids. CDR3 in amino acids: CASSFDSSYEQYF. The CDR3 DNA, read in part, is TGCGCCAGCAGCTTTGACTCGTCCTACGAG.

A remark on this clone: With the read ending 3 residues before the CDR3 end, the germline J gene is used to fill in that end. This chain links TRBV5-1 with TRBJ2-6; D may be TRBD1 (5 bases). This CDR3 spans 17 amino acids. In germline, CDR1 is SGHRS, CDR2 YFSETQ. The germline V and J ends were trimmed by 2 bases and 0 bases, with 12 bases remaining between them. Incomplete CDR3 DNA: TGCGCCAGCAGCTTAGGGGCGAGCGACTCTGGGGCCAACGTC. Its translation: CASSLGASDSGANV. The whole CDR3 sequence is CASSLGASDSGANVLTF.

As to this clone: The read ends 3 residues shy of where the CDR3 ends; the end is completed using the germline J gene. This chain uses TRBV7-9 with TRBJ2-7, with 9 bases identical to TRBD1. The CDR3 loop spans 15 amino acids. The trim removed 4 bases at V and 4 bases at J, leaving 8 bases unmatched. Germline assignment: CDR1 SEHNR and CDR2 FQNEAQ (reference sequence). The CDR3 sequence is CASSSRTGETYEQYF. CDR3 DNA, as far as it was read: TGTGCCAGCAGCTCGAGGACAGGGGAAACTTACGAG.

On this clone: The read gets to within 3 residues of the CDR3 end, and the germline J gene fills in the rest. J is TRBJ1-4 and V is TRBV6-1, with 7 nucleotides matching TRBD1. The CDR3 has 17 residues. Per germline, CDR1 MNHNS and CDR2 SASEGT. With V trimmed by 1 base and J by 8 bases, 13 bases remained unmatched. Incomplete CDR3 DNA: TGTGCCAGCAGTGAAGACAGGGGCGGGTCGGTGCGGGAAAAA. This encodes CASSEDRGGSVREK. The whole CDR3 sequence reads CASSEDRGGSVREKLFF.

Of note for this clone: The read is 3 residues too short to cover the CDR3 end, so that end is filled in from the germline J gene. The genes are TRBV6-1 and TRBJ2-3, with D perhaps matching TRBD1 (5 bases). CDR3 length equals 13 residues. Trimming took off 2 bases at V and 5 bases at J, with 8 bases between the two ends. Germline CDR1 is MNHNS and CDR2 is SASEGT. This chain's CDR3 is CASSETGRDTQYF. CDR3 DNA (partial): TGTGCCAGCAGTGAAACAGGTCGAGATACG.

Note on this clone: The read ends 3 residues before the CDR3 terminus; that terminus is restored from the germline J gene. The V gene is TRBV18, the J gene TRBJ2-7; no firm D call. Looked up from germline, CDR1 is KGHSH and CDR2 is LQKENI. CDR3 length: 12 amino acids. Trimming took off 3 bases at V and 2 bases at J, with 5 bases between the two ends. CDR3 region: CASSPGTYEQYF. Partial CDR3 DNA: TGTGCCAGCTCACCGGGCACCTACGAG.

Note on this clone: With the read ending 3 residues before the CDR3 end, the germline J gene is used to fill in that end. This sequence joins TRBV18 and TRBJ1-4, with TRBD1 matching 7 bases. This CDR3 has 13 residues. In germline, CDR1 is KGHSH, CDR2 LQKENI. V lost 3 bases and J lost 8; bases outside the gene matches: 3. The CDR3 loop is CASSPRQGEKLFF. The sequenced part of the CDR3 DNA is TGTGCCAGCTCACCTCGACAGGGCGAAAAA.

A word on this clone: The CDR3 end falls 3 residues outside the read, so it is completed with the germline J gene. The chain is built from TRBV18 and TRBJ2-3; D might be TRBD1 (6 bases). This CDR3 comprises 14 residues. Germline lookup yields CDR1 KGHSH and CDR2 LQKENI. The CDR3 loop reads CASSPRDKEETQYF. CDR3 DNA, as far as it was read: TGTGCCAGCTCACCCCGGGACAAAGAAGAGACG.

About this clone itself: The CDR3 goes on 3 residues after the read ends, and that part is filled in from the germline J gene. This rearrangement joins TRBV2 to TRBJ2-1; D is uncertain. Trimming removed 9 bases at V and 0 bases at J, with 15 bases between. The V gene's germline CDR1 is SNHLY and CDR2 FYNNEI. The CDR3 extends over 15 amino acids. The CDR3 loop is CASKLGTSSYNEQFF. CDR3 bases read: TGTGCCAGTAAACTGGGCACCAGCTCCTACAATGAG. Full variable domain (missing parts from reference TRBV2 and TRBJ2-1): EPEVTQTPSHQVTQMGQEVILRCVPISNHLYFYWYRQILGQKVEFLVSFYNNEISEKSEIFDDQFSVERPDGSNFTLKIRSTKLEDSAMYFCASKLGTSSYNEQFFGPGTRLTVL.

For this clone: Read data end 3 residues before the CDR3 end; the end is taken from the germline J gene. This chain joins TRBV5-1 and TRBJ1-1; no reliable D call. CDR1 is SGHRS and CDR2 is YFSETQ in the germline V gene. With 0 bases removed from V and 1 base from J, the gap between germline ends came to 4 bases. This CDR3 has 13 residues. The CDR3: CASSLEQNTEAFF. CDR3 bases read: TGCGCCAGCAGCTTGGAACAGAACACTGAA.

As concerns this clone: The read halts 3 residues ahead of the CDR3 end, with the missing end drawn from the germline J gene. V is TRBV7-8 and J is TRBJ1-5; no clear D gene. Trimming removed 1 base from V and 3 bases from J, with 10 bases in between. Germline V gene data show CDR1 as SGHVS and CDR2 as FQNEAQ. This CDR3 is built from 15 residues. The covered CDR3 bases are TGTGCCAGCAGCTTAGGGGCTGCGAACAATCAGCCC. Its protein product is CASSLGAANNQP. The CDR3 in its entirety is CASSLGAANNQPQHF.

Comments on this clone: The read ends 3 residues before the CDR3 terminus; that terminus is restored from the germline J gene. This chain joins TRBV10-3 and TRBJ2-1, with a weak D call TRBD2 (5 bases). The CDR3 contains 15 residues. Germline assignment: CDR1 ENHRY and CDR2 SYGVKD. V lost 7 bases and J lost 8, with 21 bases in between. This CDR3 reads CAINGRGSIEDEQFF. The DNA read from the CDR3 is TGTGCCATCAACGGTCGGGGTTCGATAGAGGATGAG.

Concerning this clone: Read data end 3 residues before the CDR3 end; the end is taken from the germline J gene. V usage is TRBV7-3 and J usage is TRBJ1-4; weak D call: TRBD1 (5 bases). This CDR3 spans 15 amino acids. The germline gives CDR1 SGHTA, CDR2 FQGTGA. The sequenced CDR3 bases are TGTGCCAGCAGCCAAACAGGCGGCAGTAATTCACCA. Translation gives CASSQTGGSNSP. The CDR3, in full, reads CASSQTGGSNSPLFF.

With regard to this clone: The read terminates 3 residues ahead of where the CDR3 ends, so the germline J gene completes it. This sequence joins TRBV29-1 and TRBJ1-2; TRBD1 aligns across 9 bases. The J segment lost 7 bases and the V segment lost 7 bases, leaving 7 bases of the junction unmatched. CDR3 length: 12 residues. The germline V gene encodes CDR1 SQVTM and CDR2 ANQGSEA. The part of the CDR3 DNA that was read is TGCAGCGCCCAACAGGGGGCGGCTGGC. Its protein is CSAQQGAAG. The entire CDR3 sequence reads CSAQQGAAGYTF.

Comments on this clone: The read comes to an end 3 residues before the CDR3 does, leaving the germline J gene to fill in the end. V and J are TRBV18 and TRBJ1-2; D unclear. There are 15 residues in the CDR3. Germline V lookup: CDR1 KGHSH, CDR2 LQKENI. CDR3 DNA, as far as it was read: TGTGCCAGCTCACCGAGCGGAGGGAAAGGGAACGAC. Protein sequence: CASSPSGGKGND. The CDR3 in full is CASSPSGGKGNDYTF.

Concerning this clone itself: The read terminates 3 residues before the CDR3 end, so the remaining end is supplied by the germline J gene. The V gene is TRBV6-1, the J gene TRBJ1-4; D gene uncertain. This CDR3 has 12 residues. The V gene's germline CDR1 is MNHNS and CDR2 SASEGT. With 4 bases removed from V and 4 bases from J, the gap between germline ends came to 4 bases. The CDR3: CASSGHNEKLFF. The sequenced CDR3 bases are TGTGCCAGCAGTGGACATAATGAAAAA.

For this clone: The read terminates 3 residues before the CDR3 end, so the remaining end is supplied by the germline J gene. The V call is TRBV19, the J call TRBJ1-2; D is undetermined. Germline values: CDR1 LNHDA, CDR2 SQIVND (reference sequence). The CDR3 contains 11 residues. Partial CDR3 DNA: TGTGCCAGTAGGTCGAACTCGGTC. Amino acid sequence: CASRSNSV. The full CDR3 protein reads CASRSNSVYTF.

As for this clone: The read finishes 3 residues shy of the CDR3 end, and the germline J gene is used to complete it. This chain links TRBV2 with TRBJ1-1; weak D call: TRBD1 (5 bases). CDR3 length equals 15 residues. Trimming took 1 base from V and 3 from J, leaving 12 bases between them. Germline CDR1 SNHLY, CDR2 FYNNEI. The part of the CDR3 DNA that was read is TGTGCCAGCAGTGAAGGGGATTGGGGCGACACTGAA. This gives the protein CASSEGDWGDTE. The full CDR3 is CASSEGDWGDTEAFF.

On this clone itself: Read sequence stops 3 residues before the CDR3 end, and the germline J gene provides the missing end. This chain joins TRBV20-1 and TRBJ2-3; a weak D match, TRBD2 (5 bases). Germline CDR1 is DFQATT and CDR2 is SNEGSKA (reference sequence). The CDR3 is made up of 15 amino acids. V was trimmed by 3 bases and J by 4 bases, leaving 17 bases between them. The CDR3 loop is CSASEDWEGSDTQYF. The part of the CDR3 DNA that was read is TGCAGTGCTAGTGAGGACTGGGAAGGTTCAGATACG.

As concerns this clone: The observed sequence ends 3 residues before the CDR3 terminus, with the missing tail filled in from the germline J gene. V is TRBV19 and J is TRBJ2-7; tentative D call: TRBD2 (6 bases). The CDR3 covers 13 residues. V shed 4 bases and J shed 3 bases, with 10 bases lying between them. Germline V lookup: CDR1 LNHDA, CDR2 SQIVND (reference sequence). The chain's CDR3 is CASSSWTNYEQYF. The CDR3 bases that were read are TGTGCCAGTAGTAGTTGGACTAACTACGAG.

For this clone: Sequencing ends 3 residues short of the CDR3 end; the germline J gene provides the rest. The same CDR3 can be traced to other DNA sequences in this sample. The gene calls are TRBV10-3 and TRBJ1-3; TRBD1 matches at 9 bases. The ends lost 5 bases at V and 4 bases at J; junction bases unmatched: 9. The CDR3 covers 16 residues. Germline V CDR1 and CDR2: ENHRY, SYGVKD. The part of the CDR3 DNA that was read is TGTGCCATCAGTAGGGGACAGGGAGCATCCGGAAACACC. It yields the protein CAISRGQGASGNT. The full CDR3 is CAISRGQGASGNTIYF.

Points on this clone: The read ends 3 residues shy of where the CDR3 ends; the end is completed using the germline J gene. The rearrangement joins TRBV28 to TRBJ2-7; D perhaps matches TRBD1 (5 bases). V shed 2 bases and J shed 4 bases, with 12 bases lying between them. The CDR3 runs 14 residues. Germline assignment: CDR1 MDHEN and CDR2 SYDVKM. The CDR3 reads CASSLGNRRYEQYF. The part of the CDR3 DNA that was read is TGTGCCAGCAGTTTAGGAAACAGGCGTTACGAG.

CDR3 sequence: CASSADRGSGQYF. The part of the CDR3 DNA that was read is TGTGCCAGCAGCGCAGACAGGGGTTCTGGT. The rearrangement uses TRBV7-9 and TRBJ2-4; 8 bases fit TRBD1. Read sequence stops 3 residues before the CDR3 end, and the germline J gene provides the missing end. Germline CDR1 SEHNR, CDR2 FQNEAQ (reference sequence). This CDR3 region has 13 residues.

On this clone: The read ends 3 residues shy of where the CDR3 ends; the end is completed using the germline J gene. The chain has TRBV6-1 and TRBJ1-4; the match to TRBD1 covers 9 bases. Germline V gene sequence: CDR1 MNHNS, CDR2 SASEGT. This CDR3 comprises 15 residues. This CDR3 reads CASSDPGQGYYTLFF. The CDR3 DNA, read in part, is TGTGCCAGCAGTGACCCCGGACAGGGGTATTATACA.

On this clone itself: The read terminates 3 residues ahead of where the CDR3 ends, so the germline J gene completes it. The rearrangement joins TRBV5-1 to TRBJ2-3; D is perhaps TRBD2 (5 bases). V shed 0 bases and J shed 6 bases, with 14 bases lying between them. The CDR3 is 15 amino acids. Per the germline V gene, CDR1 is SGHRS and CDR2 is YFSETQ. CDR3 DNA, as far as it was read: TGCGCCAGCAGCTTGGCGCTCCTAGTAGCGGATACG. It codes for CASSLALLVADT. The entire CDR3 sequence reads CASSLALLVADTQYF.

As concerns this clone: The sequence runs out 3 residues before the end of the CDR3; the remainder is reconstructed from the germline J gene. The chain couples TRBV19 to TRBJ1-5; 8 bases match TRBD1. This CDR3 has 17 amino acids. Looked up from germline, CDR1 is LNHDA and CDR2 is SQIVND (reference sequence). The V gene end was trimmed by 1 base and the J gene end by 3 bases; junction bases not matched to a gene: 8. The part of the CDR3 DNA that was read is TGTGCCAGTAGTATAGGAGGCAGGGGGCAAGTCAATCAGCCC. It translates to CASSIGGRGQVNQP. The CDR3, in full, reads CASSIGGRGQVNQPQHF.